This T cell receptor beta chain was captured in a study of blood T cell repertoires in COVID-19. Germline-derived CDR1 and CDR2 are SNHLY and FYNNEI. V trimming: 6 bases; J trimming: 1 base; junction bases outside the gene matches: 10. This CDR3 contains 18 residues. TCRdb keeps only in-frame clones here, not all; method: immunoSEQ multiplex PCR. The data contain more than 250,000 clones, 70% to 90% of them singletons. This clone was observed a few times. Cohort 3 donors counted as recovered after two negative PCRs, clearance, or resolved symptoms. The sequence derives from a woman in her thirties or forties who had recovered from COVID-19. The rearrangement uses TRBV2 and TRBJ2-6, with 9 bases fitting TRBD1. The specimen sequenced was PBMCs or T cells enriched from blood (not recorded which). This CDR3 is CASRLGGTGHSGANVLTF. The CDR3 coding sequence is TGTGCCAGCAGGTTGGGGGGGACAGGGCATTCTGGGGCCAACGTCCTGACTTTC.